Listed here are 21 T cell receptor beta chains from one sample, sequenced in a study of high-grade serous ovarian cancer treatment subgroups. The tumor samples were collected prior to definitive surgery or chemotherapy. This table comes from immunoSEQ multiplex PCR, and its TCRdb copy is limited to in-frame clones, with some not included. The sample includes fewer than 35,000 clones, approximately 79% seen only once; the top ten take about 2.1%. The specimen was tumor tissue. The receptor source for this set is a human donor with high-grade serous ovarian cancer.

V and J are TRBV5-1 and TRBJ1-2, with 9 bases lining up with TRBD1. The V segment lost 7 bases and the J segment 6 bases; nucleotides outside the gene matches: 7. The germline V gene encodes CDR1 SGHRS and CDR2 YFSETQ. The CDR3 covers 13 residues. As DNA, the CDR3 is TGCGCCAGCGACGCCGGGACAGGGAATGGCTACACCTTC. This gives the protein CASDAGTGNGYTF.

This clone came up a few times. This chain joins TRBV29-1 and TRBJ1-5, with D perhaps matching TRBD1 (5 bases). This CDR3 is 14 amino acids long. Trimming took 2 bases from V and 7 from J, leaving 15 bases between them. Germline CDR1 and CDR2: SQVTM and ANQGSEA. Here the CDR3 DNA reads TGCAGCGTTGAAACGGGGGGGTCGGAACAGCCCCAGCATTTT. It codes for CSVETGGSEQPQHF.

The CDR3: CASSPGPGLADSYEQYF. In nucleotides, the CDR3 is TGTGCCAGCAGCCCGGGACCGGGACTAGCGGACTCCTACGAGCAGTACTTC. V and J are TRBV27 and TRBJ2-7; 11 nucleotides match TRBD2. Germline values: CDR1 MNHEY, CDR2 SMNVEV (reference sequence). V lost 6 bases, J lost 0 bases, and 10 bases stayed unmatched. The CDR3 has 17 residues.

V and J are TRBV18 and TRBJ1-3, with D perhaps matching TRBD1 (6 bases). V lost 10 bases and J lost 1, with 11 bases in between. This CDR3 spans 13 amino acids. Per the germline V gene, CDR1 is KGHSH and CDR2 is LQKENI. DNA of the CDR3: TGTGCCACCCTGAGGGGGTCTGGAAACACCATATATTTT. Translated: CATLRGSGNTIYF.

V and J are TRBV11-2 and TRBJ1-1; no firm D call. Germline CDR1 reads SGHAT; CDR2 reads FQNNGV. This CDR3 is 13 amino acids long. V lost 2 bases, J lost 5 bases, and 9 bases lay in between. DNA for the CDR3: TGTGCCAGCAGCTTAAATTCGGGGACTGAAGCTTTCTTT. Residues: CASSLNSGTEAFF.

The chain couples TRBV15 to TRBJ2-5, with D maybe TRBD2 (5 bases). Trimming removed 0 bases at V and 5 bases at J, with 10 bases between. Looked up from germline, CDR1 is LNHNV and CDR2 is YYDKDF (reference sequence). The CDR3 loop spans 14 amino acids. The CDR3 region has the DNA TGTGCCACCAGCAGAGATTTTCGAGGGGAGACCCAGTACTTC. This translates into CATSRDFRGETQYF.

This clone showed up just once. This chain connects TRBV6-5 to TRBJ2-6, with no clear D. Germline V gives CDR1 MNHEY, CDR2 SVGAGI. The CDR3 sequence is 14 residues long. V was clipped by 4 bases and J by 3 bases, with 7 bases between them. The CDR3 coding sequence is TGTGCCAGCAGTTCCCCGGTTGGGGCCAACGTCCTGACTTTC. Translated: CASSSPVGANVLTF.

V is TRBV18 and J is TRBJ2-5; perhaps TRBD1 as D (7 bases). The CDR3 extends over 14 amino acids. CDR1 and CDR2 (germline): KGHSH, LQKENI. V shed 3 bases and J shed 5 bases, with 13 bases lying between them. CDR3 sequence reads: CASSPQGGFETQYF. In DNA form, the CDR3 reads TGTGCCAGCTCACCCCAGGGGGGTTTTGAGACCCAGTACTTC. Based on the CDR3 plus reference TRBV18 and TRBJ2-5, the full variable domain is NAGVMQNPRHLVRRRGQEARLRCSPMKGHSHVYWYRQLPEEGLKFMVYLQKENIIDESGMPKERFSAEFPKEGPSILRIQQVVRGDSAAYFCASSPQGGFETQYFGPGTRLLVL.

The rearrangement uses TRBV4-2 and TRBJ2-6; 9 bases fit TRBD1. The CDR3 sequence is 18 residues long. From germline, CDR1 is LGHNA and CDR2 YNFKEQ. V dropped 5 bases and J dropped 0; count of bases not matched to a gene: 8. The CDR3 reads CASSGRDRVSSGANVLTF. CDR3 sequence (DNA): TGTGCCAGCAGCGGCCGGGACAGGGTGAGCTCTGGGGCCAACGTCCTGACTTTC.

This sequence joins TRBV5-1 and TRBJ2-3; D might be TRBD2 (5 bases). V lost 4 bases and J lost 4, with 10 bases in between. CDR1 and CDR2 (germline): SGHRS, YFSETQ. There are 13 residues in the CDR3. The CDR3, as DNA: TGCGCCAGCAGCCTTGACTATCCAGATACGCAGTATTTT. It translates to CASSLDYPDTQYF.

The rearrangement joins TRBV6-5 to TRBJ1-5; 7 bases map to TRBD1. Germline V gives CDR1 MNHEY, CDR2 SVGAGI. This CDR3 has 14 residues. The V segment lost 6 bases and the J segment 3 bases; nucleotides outside the gene matches: 5. Here the CDR3 DNA reads TGTGCCAGCAGCCGCGGACAGGTCAATCAGCCCCAGCATTTT. Translated: CASSRGQVNQPQHF.

CDR3 DNA: TGTGCCAGCAGTGAAGGGACCCAAACATACAATGAGCAGTTCTTC. Protein product: CASSEGTQTYNEQFF. The chain carries TRBV6-1 and TRBJ2-1; no reliable D call. CDR1 and CDR2 (germline): MNHNS, SASEGT. Between the trimmed V and J ends, which lost 1 base and 4 bases, there was a span of 11 bases. This CDR3 contains 15 residues.

The gene calls are TRBV2 and TRBJ2-7, with 8 nucleotides matching TRBD1. The CDR3 runs to 14 residues. The V segment lost 4 bases and the J segment 3 bases; nucleotides outside the gene matches: 5. Germline V gene data show CDR1 as SNHLY and CDR2 as FYNNEI. The CDR3 coding sequence is TGTGCCAGCAGTGGGGACAGGAACCTCTACGAGCAGTACTTC. Translating gives CASSGDRNLYEQYF.

The chain links TRBV10-1 to TRBJ1-6; 7 nucleotides match TRBD1. This CDR3 contains 15 residues. Germline V gives CDR1 WNHNN, CDR2 SYGVQD (reference sequence). Trimming at V came to 0 bases and at J to 9 bases, leaving 5 bases not matched to a gene. The CDR3 DNA follows: TGCGCCAGCAGTGAGTCGACAGGGTCGGGTTCACCCCTCCACTTT. Protein sequence: CASSESTGSGSPLHF.

The rearrangement uses TRBV7-3 and TRBJ2-3; D remains unclear. The CDR3 spans 14 residues. V was pared by 3 bases and J by 4 bases, with 11 bases between. CDR1 SGHTA and CDR2 FQGTGA come from the germline V gene. The CDR3 protein is CASSFGPPPDTQYF. CDR3 DNA sequence: TGTGCCAGCAGCTTCGGACCGCCGCCAGATACGCAGTATTTT. Variable domain in full (rest from reference TRBV7-3 and TRBJ2-3): GAGVSQTPSNKVTEKGKYVELRCDPISGHTALYWYRQSLGQGPEFLIYFQGTGAADDSGLPNDRFFAVRPEGSVSTLKIQRTERGDSAVYLCASSFGPPPDTQYFGPGTRLTVL.

This clone has more than one count but fewer than ten. This sequence joins TRBV25-1 and TRBJ1-1; D call uncertain. The CDR3 is 11 residues long. Trimming removed 1 base from V and 9 bases from J, with 6 bases in between. Germline V gene lookup returns CDR1 MGHDK and CDR2 SYGVNS. CDR3 in amino acids: CASSESGKAFF. The CDR3 nucleotides are TGTGCCAGCAGTGAATCAGGAAAAGCTTTCTTT.

The rearrangement uses TRBV18 and TRBJ2-1; TRBD2 matches at 10 bases. This CDR3 comprises 16 residues. V gave up 0 bases and J gave up 3 bases; unmatched junction bases: 2. CDR1 and CDR2 (germline): KGHSH, LQKENI. CDR3: CASSPPIAGGYNEQFF. The CDR3 bases are TGTGCCAGCTCACCACCGATAGCGGGAGGCTACAATGAGCAGTTCTTC.

The chain has TRBV6-5 and TRBJ2-7; 12 nucleotides match TRBD2. CDR1 is MNHEY, CDR2 SVGAGI, per germline. This CDR3 spans 15 amino acids. J lost 9 bases, V lost 5 bases, and 11 bases had no gene match. Here the CDR3 reads CASSKTSGGPQVQYF. CDR3 nucleotide sequence: TGTGCCAGCAGTAAGACTAGCGGGGGCCCCCAGGTGCAGTACTTC.

CDR3 DNA sequence: TGCGCCAGCAGAAACCCGTACAGGAACACTGAAGCTTTCTTT. Residues: CASRNPYRNTEAFF. The V gene is TRBV5-1, the J gene TRBJ1-1; D gene unclear. Germline V gives CDR1 SGHRS, CDR2 YFSETQ. The V gene lost 5 bases and the J gene lost 1 base, with 12 bases spanning the gap. The CDR3 loop spans 14 amino acids.

The CDR3 loop reads CASTPGTSYEQYF. The CDR3 nucleotides are TGTGCCAGCACCCCCGGGACTAGCTACGAGCAGTACTTC. This sequence joins TRBV6-1 and TRBJ2-7, with TRBD2 matching over 8 bases. CDR1 is MNHNS, CDR2 SASEGT, per germline. CDR3 size: 13 residues. V trimming: 7 bases; J trimming: 3 bases; junction bases outside the gene matches: 5.

V usage is TRBV5-1 and J usage is TRBJ1-1; D gene ambiguous. V gave up 0 bases and J gave up 1 base, with 7 bases separating them. Germline V gene lookup returns CDR1 SGHRS and CDR2 YFSETQ. This CDR3 is built from 14 residues. Here the CDR3 reads CASSLAVSNTEAFF. CDR3 bases: TGCGCCAGCAGCTTGGCCGTCTCGAACACTGAAGCTTTCTTT.